This T cell receptor (beta chain) appears in the sequencing data of a study of long-term antiretroviral therapy in people with HIV. Study observations and caveats: Relative to control repertoires, HIV repertoires exhibited narrower CDR3 length ranges.

CDR1 MNHNY and CDR2 SVGAGI come from the germline V gene (reference sequence). The V end lost 0 bases, the J end lost 5 bases, and 8 bases lay between the germline ends. The CDR3 covers 14 residues. Researchers report immunoSEQ v3.0 was run at survey level. TCRdb keeps only in-frame clones here, not all; method: immunoSEQ multiplex PCR. This sample has about 28,000 clones, with about 95% found just once. Turning to this clone: Its target is not known.

Every specimen provided roughly 1-10 million cryopreserved PBMC before DNA extraction took place. V usage is TRBV6-6 and J usage is TRBJ1-5; weak D call: TRBD1 (5 bases). The TCR was taken from a young man with HIV. The specimen was unsorted PBMCs, collected 6 to 6.5 years after starting antiretroviral therapy. In DNA form, the CDR3 reads TGTGCCAGCAGTTACTCACGGGGGGATCAGCCCCAGCATTTT. It yields the protein CASSYSRGDQPQHF.